These 20 T cell receptor beta chains originate from one sample sequenced in a study of T cell responses to AZD1222 COVID-19 vaccine. Profiled with immunoSEQ multiplex PCR; TCRdb holds only in-frame clones, not every one. The data contain some 140,000 clones, over 85% of them singletons. The input for sequencing was peripheral blood, taken on day 0 of AZD1222 vaccination. The receptors stem from an adult in good health.

The chain uses TRBV11-3 and TRBJ2-1, with 12 nucleotides matching TRBD2. The CDR3 consists of 15 residues. Germline V CDR1 and CDR2: SGHNT, YENEEA. Germline trimming cut 3 bases from V and 9 bases from J; bases unmatched to any gene: 6. This CDR3 is CASSFGLAGGSEQFF. DNA of the CDR3: TGTGCCAGCAGCTTTGGGCTAGCGGGAGGGTCTGAGCAGTTCTTC.

This clone showed up just once. The J gene is TRBJ2-7, the V gene TRBV6-5; D is possibly TRBD1 (6 bases). The germline CDR1 and CDR2 sequences are MNHEY and SVGAGI. This CDR3 contains 14 residues. Trimming removed 6 bases from V and 2 bases from J, with 14 bases in between. The chain's CDR3 is CASRNRELAYEQYF. DNA for the CDR3: TGTGCCAGCAGGAACAGGGAGTTAGCCTACGAGCAGTACTTC.

This clone was counted a few times. The chain employs TRBV5-1 and TRBJ2-7, with 14 bases that match TRBD2. The CDR3 is 18 residues long. With V trimmed by 1 base and J by 4 bases, 10 bases remained unmatched. CDR1 is SGHRS and CDR2 is YFSETQ in the germline V gene. Here the CDR3 DNA reads TGCGCCAGCAGCTTGACTGGGACTAGCGGGAGTTCCTTTTACGAGCAGTACTTC. Its translation is CASSLTGTSGSSFYEQYF.

This clone was recorded only once. The rearrangement uses TRBV7-9 and TRBJ1-4; 7 nucleotides agree with TRBD1. Unmatched junction bases numbered 9, after V lost 6 bases and J lost 2 bases. The CDR3 is 16 amino acids. Per the germline V gene, CDR1 is SEHNR and CDR2 is FQNEAQ (reference sequence). CDR3 nucleotide sequence: TGTGCCAGCAGTCGACAGGGAGGGGCTACTAATGAAAAACTGTTTTTT. It codes for CASSRQGGATNEKLFF.

V usage is TRBV27 and J usage is TRBJ1-2; D is uncertain. The length of the CDR3 is 15 residues. Deletions cut 2 bases from V and 3 bases from J, with 13 bases between. Germline V gene data show CDR1 as MNHEY and CDR2 as SMNVEV (reference sequence). For the CDR3, the DNA is TGTGCCAGCAGTTTAAAGCCGTCTCTGGACTATGGCTACACCTTC. Residues: CASSLKPSLDYGYTF.

The chain joins TRBV19 to TRBJ2-1; no clear D. Trimming removed 0 bases from V and 2 bases from J, with 14 bases in between. CDR3 size: 17 residues. Germline V gene data show CDR1 as LNHDA and CDR2 as SQIVND (reference sequence). The DNA for the CDR3 is TGTGCCAGTAGTATAGACCGAAAGTCCGTGGCCTACAATGAGCAGTTCTTC. The encoded protein is CASSIDRKSVAYNEQFF.

Notes on this clone: One end of the junction is discordant with germline, which a read error may explain. The rearrangement links TRBV19 to TRBJ2-1; weak D call: TRBD2 (5 bases). Germline V CDR1 and CDR2: LNHDA, SQIVND (reference sequence). The CDR3 length is 14 residues. DNA for the CDR3: TGTGCCAGTAGTATACTAGCTTCCTCCAATGAGCAGTTCTTC. Protein: CASSILASSNEQFF.

The rearrangement uses TRBV28 and TRBJ1-2; D not certain. The V end was cut by 4 bases, the J end by 4 bases, with 10 bases between. This CDR3 has 13 amino acids. Per germline, CDR1 MDHEN and CDR2 SYDVKM. The CDR3, as DNA: TGTGCCAGCAGTTCACAGCAATCCTATGGCTACACCTTC. As protein: CASSSQQSYGYTF.

This sequence joins TRBV29-1 and TRBJ2-1; the D gene is possibly TRBD2 (6 bases). Trimming shortened V by 0 bases and J by 0 bases, and 12 bases separated the two germline ends. This CDR3 spans 16 amino acids. Germline CDR1 and CDR2: SQVTM and ANQGSEA. The CDR3 DNA is TGCAGCGTTGAAGACCGGGACTCTGTCTCCTACAATGAGCAGTTCTTC. Residues: CSVEDRDSVSYNEQFF.

This chain links TRBV7-3 with TRBJ2-2, with TRBD2 matching over 11 bases. V shed 0 bases, J shed 6 bases, and the junction held 6 bases outside the gene matches. This CDR3 comprises 17 residues. Germline CDR1 reads SGHTA; CDR2 reads FQGTGA. CDR3 residues: CASSLTRLAGNAGELFF. In DNA, the CDR3 is TGTGCCAGCAGCTTAACCCGACTAGCGGGAAACGCCGGGGAGCTGTTTTTT.

This clone was observed a single time. This chain joins TRBV6-5 and TRBJ1-1; a possible D gene is TRBD1 (6 bases). The germline CDR1 and CDR2 sequences are MNHEY and SVGAGI. Between the trimmed V and J ends, which lost 1 base and 4 bases, there was a span of 10 bases. The CDR3 runs 14 residues. CDR3 in amino acids: CASSYLGARTEAFF. The CDR3 DNA reads as TGTGCCAGCAGTTACTTGGGGGCGCGCACTGAAGCTTTCTTT.

This chain connects TRBV11-3 to TRBJ1-1; D may be TRBD1 (5 bases). Trimming pared 6 bases from V and 2 bases from J, leaving 10 bases between. CDR3 length: 13 amino acids. Germline-derived CDR1 and CDR2 are SGHNT and YENEEA. The CDR3 coding sequence is TGTGCCAGCAGTTATACAGGCAACACTGAAGCTTTCTTT. As protein: CASSYTGNTEAFF.

This chain uses TRBV6-2 or TRBV6-3 with TRBJ1-3; D gene uncertain. This CDR3 has 19 residues. Germline V lookup: CDR1 MNHEY, CDR2 SVGEGT. V lost 2 bases, J lost 0 bases, and 20 bases lay in between. For the CDR3, the DNA is TGTGCCAGCAGTTACGATTTTTCTGCGGACCGGAACTCTGGAAACACCATATATTTT. It encodes CASSYDFSADRNSGNTIYF.

There are a few counts of this clone. The chain combines TRBV5-1 with TRBJ2-1, with 8 bases matching TRBD2. With V trimmed by 0 bases and J by 1 base, 6 bases remained unmatched. Germline loops: CDR1 SGHRS, CDR2 YFSETQ. This CDR3 comprises 17 residues. CDR3: CASSLASSGTSYNEQFF. CDR3 bases: TGCGCCAGCAGCTTGGCGAGTAGCGGGACTTCCTACAATGAGCAGTTCTTC.

The CDR3 nucleotides read TGTGCCAGCAGTGCCGACAATCAGCCCCAGCATTTT. This translates into CASSADNQPQHF. V is TRBV2 and J is TRBJ1-5; D is uncertain. CDR1 and CDR2 from the germline V gene are SNHLY and FYNNEI. The CDR3 loop spans 12 amino acids. The V and J ends lost 4 bases and 3 bases respectively, with 4 bases between them.

J is TRBJ1-1 and V is TRBV19, with a possible D match to TRBD1 (5 bases). Germline values: CDR1 LNHDA, CDR2 SQIVND (reference sequence). This CDR3 is 13 amino acids long. V lost 4 bases to trimming and J lost 6 bases, with 12 bases between them. This CDR3 reads CASSRGGPPEAFF. The CDR3 DNA reads as TGTGCCAGTAGTAGGGGGGGACCCCCTGAAGCTTTCTTT.

This chain uses TRBV5-6 with TRBJ2-6, with TRBD2 matching over 8 bases. Germline-derived CDR1 and CDR2 are SGHDT and YYEEEE. CDR3 length: 17 amino acids. V trimming: 4 bases; J trimming: 0 bases; junction bases outside the gene matches: 6. CDR3 sequence (DNA): TGTGCCAGCAGCCCTTTAGCGGGACTCTCTGGGGCCAACGTCCTGACTTTC. Translated: CASSPLAGLSGANVLTF.

The rearrangement uses TRBV28 and TRBJ1-3; a possible D gene is TRBD1 (6 bases). The germline CDR1 and CDR2 sequences are MDHEN and SYDVKM. The CDR3 spans 13 residues. Trimming left V 3 bases short and J 3 bases short, with 6 bases between. CDR3 nucleotide sequence: TGTGCCAGCAGTTTCAGGGGTGGAAACACCATATATTTT. As protein: CASSFRGGNTIYF.

The CDR3: CASSSIPGQAEAFF. As DNA, the CDR3 is TGTGCCAGCAGTTCTATACCGGGACAGGCTGAAGCTTTCTTT. The gene calls are TRBV27 and TRBJ1-1, with 8 bases identical to TRBD1. The germline V gene encodes CDR1 MNHEY and CDR2 SMNVEV (reference sequence). The CDR3 is 14 amino acids. V shed 4 bases, J shed 6 bases, and the junction held 7 bases outside the gene matches.

This chain uses TRBV28 with TRBJ1-5; no definite D call. CDR3 size: 15 residues. The germline V gene has CDR1 MDHEN and CDR2 SYDVKM. V was shortened by 6 bases and J by 0 bases, with 12 bases between the two germline ends. CDR3 nucleotide sequence: TGTGCCAGCAGCCCCACAAGAAGTAGCAATCAGCCCCAGCATTTT. The encoded protein is CASSPTRSSNQPQHF.